This T cell receptor (beta chain) came from a study of post-analysis software for immune sequencing data. Study background: Relapsing-remitting, secondary progressive and progressive-relapsing forms of multiple sclerosis all featured among disease courses. Study-wide results and limits: Four to six TRBV segments (TRBV5-6, TRBV5-1 and TRBV20-1 among them) occurred more frequently in patients than in controls.

Libraries were made from TCR beta cDNA, and they carried unique molecular identifiers. TCRdb reanalysed the PCR reads using MiXCR and keeps one entry per CDR3 protein. The table lists a few hundred thousand distinct CDR3 sequences, 36% of them singletons. This clonotype was detected many times. Its antigen is unidentified. Trimming cost V 4 bases and J 3 bases; bases outside gene matches: 5. This CDR3 spans 14 amino acids. Germline V lookup: CDR1 SEHNR, CDR2 FQNEAQ (reference sequence). The receptor comes from a girl between 5 and 17 years old with multiple sclerosis. The chain has TRBV7-9 and TRBJ1-2; 7 bases agree with TRBD1. Sequenced: blood. This CDR3 is CASSSRQGHYGYTF. In nucleotides, the CDR3 is TGTGCCAGCAGCTCCCGACAGGGCCACTATGGCTACACCTTC.